This TCR beta chain was profiled in a study of T cells in Graves' hyperthyroidism and ophthalmopathy. Study observations and caveats: Most thyroid clonotypes with frequency above 0.001 were detected in blood.

Researchers amplified the TCR beta CDR3 regions from RNA transcripts. Initially, a first-round RT-PCR of the TCR CDR3 employed the HTBI primer set. MiXCR was run by TCRdb on the multiplex PCR reads, yielding one entry per CDR3 protein. The top ten hold roughly 49% of the sample, which has 490,000 or so distinct CDR3 sequences, 22% seen once. CDR3 length: 15 amino acids. The junction had 2 bases not matched to a gene; V was cut back by 1 base and J by 3 bases. This clonotype was recorded at least ten times. Its antigen is not identified. This TCR derives from a woman between 65 and 79 years old with Graves' ophthalmopathy. The sequenced sample was blood. The chain links TRBV12-3 or TRBV12-4 to TRBJ1-5; 8 nucleotides line up with TRBD1. The CDR3 loop is CASSLGTGINQPQHF. The CDR3 DNA follows: TGTGCCAGCAGTTTAGGGACAGGGATCAATCAGCCCCAGCATTTT.